The 10 T cell receptor beta chains below were found in one sample sequenced in a study of regulatory T cells in long-lasting Graves disease. Construction of TCR beta libraries relied on iRepertoire HTBI primers and on Arm-PCR targeting CDR3 regions. MiXCR, run by TCRdb on the multiplex PCR reads, gives a single entry per CDR3 protein. The data hold about 350,000 distinct CDR3 sequences, with over 15% observed a single time. Time point indicated: newly diagnosed GD, antithyroid drugs for less than 3 months. Construction of the TCR library relied on RNA isolated from PBMCs. This sample was also put to use in a study of T cells in Graves' hyperthyroidism and ophthalmopathy.

The sample here was peripheral blood mononuclear cells (PBMCs), taken at new diagnosis, from a patient treated with antithyroid drugs. These receptors all come from a man in his forties with Graves disease.

The table lists this clonotype with many counts. This rearrangement joins TRBV15 to TRBJ1-1; a possible D gene is TRBD1 (5 bases). CDR3 length: 15 residues. V was clipped by 0 bases and J by 1 base, with 9 bases between them. CDR1 and CDR2 (germline): LNHNV, YYDKDF (reference sequence). Here the CDR3 DNA reads TGTGCCACCAGCAGAGATCCGGGGACGAACACTGAAGCTTTCTTT. It translates to CATSRDPGTNTEAFF.

This clonotype showed up many times. The chain employs TRBV28 and TRBJ2-3; D uncertain. This CDR3 contains 13 residues. Trimming took 7 bases from V and 6 from J, leaving 14 bases between them. Germline CDR1 and CDR2: MDHEN and SYDVKM. Written as DNA, the CDR3 is TGTGCCAGCACCCCGTTTTTAGGTGATACGCAGTATTTT. Protein: CASTPFLGDTQYF.

This chain uses TRBV5-1 with TRBJ1-4; 8 bases map to TRBD1. The trim removed 1 base at V and 8 bases at J, leaving 1 base unmatched. CDR1 is SGHRS, CDR2 YFSETQ, per germline. This CDR3 has 13 amino acids. The CDR3 loop is CASSLTGGEKLFF. DNA of the CDR3: TGCGCCAGCAGCTTGACAGGGGGGGAAAAACTGTTTTTT.

This clonotype was seen ten or more times. This chain's CDR3 is CASSQGQGEQYF. The CDR3 coding sequence is TGTGCCAGCAGCCAGGGACAGGGAGAGCAGTACTTC. V usage is TRBV3-1 and J usage is TRBJ2-7; TRBD1 matches at 9 bases. Germline-derived CDR1 and CDR2 are LGHDT and YNNKEL (reference sequence). The CDR3 sequence is 12 residues long. V shed 3 bases, J shed 7 bases, and the junction held 1 base outside the gene matches.

This clonotype was seen at least ten times. The chain recombines TRBV28 with TRBJ2-4; 8 bases line up with TRBD2. V lost 6 bases, J lost 9 bases, and 10 bases stayed unmatched. CDR1 and CDR2 from the germline V gene are MDHEN and SYDVKM. This CDR3 is 14 amino acids long. The CDR3 nucleotides read TGTGCCAGCAGACCGAGCGGGGGTGTGGGCATTCAGTACTTC. Translating it yields CASRPSGGVGIQYF.

This clonotype has at least ten counts. This sequence joins TRBV3-1 and TRBJ2-7; D is perhaps TRBD2 (5 bases). Between the trimmed V and J ends, which lost 0 bases and 0 bases, there was a span of 9 bases. CDR3 length equals 15 residues. The germline gives CDR1 LGHDT, CDR2 YNNKEL (reference sequence). CDR3 sequence reads: CASSQDLTSSYEQYF. CDR3 nucleotide sequence: TGTGCCAGCAGCCAAGACCTAACTAGCTCCTACGAGCAGTACTTC.

In its sample, this clonotype was seen many times. This chain connects TRBV5-1 to TRBJ2-3; 7 bases agree with TRBD2. There are 16 residues in the CDR3. J gave up 1 base and V 3 bases, and 8 bases lay outside the gene matches. Germline values: CDR1 SGHRS, CDR2 YFSETQ. CDR3: CASSSGTTYRTDTQYF. The CDR3, as DNA: TGCGCCAGCAGCTCCGGGACTACCTATCGCACAGATACGCAGTATTTT.

V usage is TRBV3-1 and J usage is TRBJ1-5, with D hard to call. Germline V gene data show CDR1 as LGHDT and CDR2 as YNNKEL (reference sequence). The CDR3 contains 13 residues. Trimming removed 6 bases from V and 2 bases from J, with 8 bases in between. The DNA of the CDR3 is TGTGCCAGCAGTAGGATGCGCAATCAGCCCCAGCATTTT. Protein sequence: CASSRMRNQPQHF.

This clonotype was counted ten times or more. The rearrangement joins TRBV2 to TRBJ2-3, with D possibly being TRBD2 (5 bases). Germline values: CDR1 SNHLY, CDR2 FYNNEI. This CDR3 has 14 residues. Trimming shortened V by 7 bases and J by 5 bases, and 16 bases separated the two germline ends. The CDR3 DNA is TGTGCCAGCATCACCACGGGGTCTGGAGATACGCAGTATTTT. Protein sequence: CASITTGSGDTQYF. Looking up the rest from reference TRBV2 and TRBJ2-3 gives the full variable domain: EPEVTQTPSHQVTQMGQEVILRCVPISNHLYFYWYRQILGQKVEFLVSFYNNEISEKSEIFDDQFSVERPDGSNFTLKIRSTKLEDSAMYFCASITTGSGDTQYFGPGTRLTVL.

This clonotype was recorded at least ten times. The chain has TRBV30 and TRBJ2-1; D is unclear. V lost 3 bases, J lost 2 bases, and 8 bases lay in between. Germline V lookup: CDR1 GTSNPN, CDR2 SVGIG (reference sequence). The CDR3 has 13 residues. DNA of the CDR3: TGTGCCTGGAGCATTGGGACCTACAATGAGCAGTTCTTC. It translates to CAWSIGTYNEQFF.